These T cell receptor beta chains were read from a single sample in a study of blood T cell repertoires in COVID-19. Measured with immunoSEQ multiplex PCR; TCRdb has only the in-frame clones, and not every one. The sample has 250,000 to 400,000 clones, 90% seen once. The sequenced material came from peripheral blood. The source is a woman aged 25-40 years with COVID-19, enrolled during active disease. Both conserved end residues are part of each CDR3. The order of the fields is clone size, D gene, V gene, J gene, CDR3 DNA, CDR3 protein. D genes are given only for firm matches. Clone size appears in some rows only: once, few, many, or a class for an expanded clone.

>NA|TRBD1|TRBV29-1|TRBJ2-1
TGCAGCGCCACAAGGGGACAGGGCACTGAGCAGTTCTTC
CSATRGQGTEQFF
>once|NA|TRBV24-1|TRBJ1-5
TGTGCCACCAGTGACGGCCCGACTAATCAGCCCCAGCATTTT
CATSDGPTNQPQHF
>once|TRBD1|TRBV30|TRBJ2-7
TGTGCCTGGGGCGTGGGGACAGGGCGGATTGAGCAGTACTTC
CAWGVGTGRIEQYF
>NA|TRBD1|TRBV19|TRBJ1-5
TGTGCCAGTAGTATCGGCGGGACAGGGGTTGTAGGCAATCAGCCCCAGCATTTT
CASSIGGTGVVGNQPQHF
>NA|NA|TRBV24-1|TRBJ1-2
TGTGCCACCAGTGACGGGAGCGTCCATGGCTACACCTTC
CATSDGSVHGYTF
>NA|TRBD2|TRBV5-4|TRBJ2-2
TGTGCCAGCAGCTCCCCCCGACTAGCGGGAGAGGGGAGGCACACCGGGGAGCTGTTTTTT
CASSSPRLAGEGRHTGELFF
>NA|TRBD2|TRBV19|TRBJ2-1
TGTGCCAGTAGCCCCCAACTAGCGGGAGGGCAGTACAATGAGCAGTTCTTC
CASSPQLAGGQYNEQFF
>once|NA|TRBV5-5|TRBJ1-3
TGTGCCAGCAGCTCCGGGTCGGGAAACACCATATATTTT
CASSSGSGNTIYF
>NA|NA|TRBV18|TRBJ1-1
TGTGCCAGCTCACCGATAGACAGGGAAGCTTTCTTT
CASSPIDREAFF
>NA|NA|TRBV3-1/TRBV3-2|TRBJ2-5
TGTGCCAGCAGCCAAGGAGGAGTGGAGACCCAGTACTTC
CASSQGGVETQYF
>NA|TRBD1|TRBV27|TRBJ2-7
TGTGCCAGCAGTGGAAGGACAGGTTATTTCTACGAGCAGTACTTC
CASSGRTGYFYEQYF
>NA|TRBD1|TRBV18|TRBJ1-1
TGTGCCAGCTCACCAGGGACAGGCGAGAACACTGAAGCTTTCTTT
CASSPGTGENTEAFF
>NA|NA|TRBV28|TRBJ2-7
TGTGCCAGCAGTTTAAACAGGAACGAGCAGTACTTC
CASSLNRNEQYF
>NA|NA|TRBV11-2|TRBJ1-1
TGTGCCAGCAGCCGGACGGGGTTGGATAACACTGAAGCTTTCTTT
CASSRTGLDNTEAFF
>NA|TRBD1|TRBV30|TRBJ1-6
TGTGCCTGGAGTGAAGGGACAGGGGGCGCGTATCTCCACTTT
CAWSEGTGGAYLHF
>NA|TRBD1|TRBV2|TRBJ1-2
TGTGCCAGCAGAGCAGCTCAGGGGGCCGGGGGCTACACCTTC
CASRAAQGAGGYTF
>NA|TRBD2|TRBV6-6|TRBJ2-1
TGTGCCAGCAGTTACGTTACTAGCGGAGCCTACAATGAGCAGTTCTTC
CASSYVTSGAYNEQFF
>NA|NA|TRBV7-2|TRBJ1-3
TGTGCCAGCAGCCCAGGGATCTCTGGAAACACCATATATTTT
CASSPGISGNTIYF
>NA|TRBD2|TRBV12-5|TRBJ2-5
TGTGCTAGTGGTAAACTACTAGCGGGAGAGACCCAGTACTTC
CASGKLLAGETQYF
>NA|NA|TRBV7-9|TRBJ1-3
TGTGCCAGCAGCCTCCTTGACACGAGCTCTGGAAACACCATATATTTT
CASSLLDTSSGNTIYF
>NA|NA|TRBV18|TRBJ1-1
TGTGCCAGCTCACAAGACAGGAGCACTGAAGCTTTCTTT
CASSQDRSTEAFF
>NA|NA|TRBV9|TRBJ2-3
TGTGCCAGCAGCGTAGGGACAGTCCCAGATACGCAGTATTTT
CASSVGTVPDTQYF
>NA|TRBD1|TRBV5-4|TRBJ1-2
TGTGCCAGCCAGACAGGGGGAACTAACTATGGCTACACCTTC
CASQTGGTNYGYTF
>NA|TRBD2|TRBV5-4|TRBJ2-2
TGTGCCAGCAGCGTGGGACTAGCGGGTAACACCGGGGAGCTGTTTTTT
CASSVGLAGNTGELFF
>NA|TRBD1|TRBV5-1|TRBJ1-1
TGCGCCAGCAGCCGAGTTACAGGGGGAATGAACACTGAAGCTTTCTTT
CASSRVTGGMNTEAFF
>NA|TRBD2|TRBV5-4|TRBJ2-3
TGTGCCAGCAGCTTGGGGGGTCTAGCGGGAGGGACAGATACGCAGTATTTT
CASSLGGLAGGTDTQYF
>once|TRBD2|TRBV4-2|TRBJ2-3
TGTGCCAGCAGCCAAACTAGCGGGAGGGCCTGGGATACGCAGTATTTT
CASSQTSGRAWDTQYF
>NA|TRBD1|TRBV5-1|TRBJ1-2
TGCGCCAGCAGCTTGGGCCCGGGACAGCCTAACTATGGCTACACCTTC
CASSLGPGQPNYGYTF
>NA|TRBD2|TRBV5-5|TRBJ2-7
TGTGCCAGCAGCATTACGTCGGGACTAGCGGCCTACGAGCAGTACTTC
CASSITSGLAAYEQYF
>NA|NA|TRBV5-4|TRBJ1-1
TGTGCCAGCAGCTTGGATGGCCAAGCTTTCTTT
CASSLDGQAFF
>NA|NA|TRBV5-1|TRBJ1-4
TGCGCCAGCAGCTTGGTCGGGGTTAATGAAAAACTGTTTTTT
CASSLVGVNEKLFF
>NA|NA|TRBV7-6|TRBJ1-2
TGTGCCAGCAGCTTAGCGGCAGACTCAAACTATGGCTACACCTTC
CASSLAADSNYGYTF
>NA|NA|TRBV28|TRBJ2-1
TGTGCCAGCAGACCCCGGCGGCCCAATGAGCAGTTCTTC
CASRPRRPNEQFF
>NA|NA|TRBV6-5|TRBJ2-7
TGTGCCAGCAGTTACTCCAGGGGGGAGACCTACGAGCAGTACTTC
CASSYSRGETYEQYF
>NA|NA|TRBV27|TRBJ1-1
TGTGCCAGCAGGGACACAGGCGAGACCACTGAAGCTTTCTTT
CASRDTGETTEAFF
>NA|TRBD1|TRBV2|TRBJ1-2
TGTGCCAGGGGGGACAGATTCAACTATGGCTACACCTTC
CARGDRFNYGYTF
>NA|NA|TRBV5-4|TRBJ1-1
TGTGCCAGCAGCCGAGGGCAGGGAGGTACTGAAGCTTTCTTT
CASSRGQGGTEAFF
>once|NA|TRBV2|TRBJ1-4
TGTGCCAGCAGTCGGGGAACTAATGAAAAACTGTTTTTT
CASSRGTNEKLFF
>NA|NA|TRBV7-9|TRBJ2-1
TGTGCCAGCAGCTTAGCGTCAGCTAGTTACAATGAGCAGTTCTTC
CASSLASASYNEQFF
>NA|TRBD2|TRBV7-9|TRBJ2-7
TGTGCCAGCAGCTCCCTAGCGGGAGGAACCGGGGGCTACGAGCAGTACTTC
CASSSLAGGTGGYEQYF
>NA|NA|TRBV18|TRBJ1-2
TGTGCCAGCTCACCCCAGGCAGGGGCCCCCAACTATGGCTACACCTTC
CASSPQAGAPNYGYTF
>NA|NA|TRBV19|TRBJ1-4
TGTGCCAGTAGTATTGTTAGACATTCTTCAACTAATGAAAAACTGTTTTTT
CASSIVRHSSTNEKLFF
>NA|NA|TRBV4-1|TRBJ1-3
TGCGCCAGCAGCCAAGATGGGCTGGTCCTCCAGCATCCTGGAAACACCATATATTTT
CASSQDGLVLQHPGNTIYF
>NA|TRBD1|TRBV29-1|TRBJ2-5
TGCAGCGGTATGACAGGGCCTGGGGAGACCCAGTACTTC
CSGMTGPGETQYF
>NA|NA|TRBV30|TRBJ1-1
TGTGCCTGGAGTCGGCCGGCGGGGCTTGGGAACACTGAAGCTTTCTTT
CAWSRPAGLGNTEAFF
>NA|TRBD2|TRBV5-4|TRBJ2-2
TGTGCCAGCGCGCAGGCGGGAGGGCCTGACGGGGAGCTGTTTTTT
CASAQAGGPDGELFF
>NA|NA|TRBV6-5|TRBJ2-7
TGTGCCAAGCCAGGGGGGCCCTCCTACGAGCAGTACTTC
CAKPGGPSYEQYF
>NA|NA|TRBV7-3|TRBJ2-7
TGTGCCAGCACCCGAGGGGGGGCGCCTTTGGCGGGAAGGTGGTACGAGCAGTACTTC
CASTRGGAPLAGRWYEQYF
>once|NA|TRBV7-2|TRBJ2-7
TGTGCCAGCAGCTTAGGACTTGTGGGAGGCGAGCAGTACTTC
CASSLGLVGGEQYF
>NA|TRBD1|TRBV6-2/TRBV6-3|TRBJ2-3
TGTGCCAGCAGTTACGACAGGGGCACAGATACGCAGTATTTT
CASSYDRGTDTQYF
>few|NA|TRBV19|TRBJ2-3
TGTGCCAGTAGTCCGGTGGGAGTTACGCAGTATTTT
CASSPVGVTQYF